Here is one TCR beta chain with its context. The antigen is undetermined. The genes are named according to mouse. The read comes to an end 1 residue before the CDR3 does, leaving the germline J gene to fill in the end. The junction had 2 bases not matched to a gene; V was cut back by 2 bases and J by 0 bases. Germline V gene sequence: CDR1 KGHPV, CDR2 FQNQEV (reference sequence). The CDR3 contains 16 residues. This sample stems from a study of tissue T cells after allogeneic stem cell transplantation. Data came from immunoSEQ multiplex PCR; TCRdb stores just in-frame clones and leaves some out. The repertoire holds 6,000 to 9,500 clones, with 35% to 40% as singletons. Time point specified: mouse harvest day 14 after allogeneic transplant. The graft held 10^6 splenic CD5+ T cells and 10^7 T-cell-depleted bone marrow cells. Tissues came from B6→BALB/c major-mismatch GVHD mice at day 7 or 14. General study points: The patient cohort was small and clinically heterogeneous, with limited sampling depth. Shared clones across patients were few; motif clustering revealed tissue-specific shared signatures. In patients and mice, blood and spleen missed much of tissue repertoire.

This chain links TRBV26 with TRBJ2-2; TRBD2 matches 8 bases. Material: skin. The receptor's source is a female BALB/c mouse given C57BL/6 T cells with graft-versus-host disease after an allogeneic hematopoietic cell transplant. CDR3 sequence reads: CASSLVGGANTGQLYF. The part of the CDR3 DNA that was read is TGTGCCAGCAGTCTGGTTGGGGGGGCAAACACCGGGCAGCTCTAC.